Listed here are 15 T cell receptor beta chains from one sample, sequenced in a study of metastatic and nonmetastatic thyroid tumors. Using MiXCR, TCRdb reanalyzed the PCR reads. The sample shows approximately 60,000 clones, 25% to 30% of them seen only once. Prior to thyroid surgery, none of the patients had received any treatment. The specimen sequenced was blood. The receptors were sampled from a female donor with papillary thyroid cancer or a benign thyroid nodule (not recorded which). Some clones in this sample may be carry-over from other donors' samples.

The chain has TRBV13 and TRBJ2-2, with D perhaps assigned TRBD1 or TRBD2 (5 bases each). Trimming took 5 bases from V and 1 from J, leaving 14 bases between them. The CDR3 has 16 amino acids. Germline V gene data show CDR1 as PRHDT and CDR2 as FYEKMQ (reference sequence). The CDR3 loop reads CASSATGTVNTGELFF. The CDR3 DNA reads as TGTGCCAGCAGCGCGACCGGGACGGTGAACACCGGGGAGCTGTTTTTT.

V and J are TRBV15 and TRBJ1-6, with D uncertain. Germline V lookup: CDR1 LNHNV, CDR2 YYDKDF (reference sequence). The CDR3 runs 16 residues. Trimming stripped 1 base from V and 10 bases from J, with 17 bases between. The CDR3 protein is CATSRVRGLAPSPLHF. The CDR3 DNA follows: TGTGCCACCAGCAGAGTTCGGGGTCTAGCACCCTCACCCCTCCACTTT. The variable domain in full, completed from reference TRBV15 and TRBJ1-6, reads DAMVIQNPRYQVTQFGKPVTLSCSQTLNHNVMYWYQQKSSQAPKLLFHYYDKDFNNEADTPDNFQSRRPNTSFCFLDIRSPGLGDTAMYLCATSRVRGLAPSPLHFGNGTRLTVT.

The gene calls are TRBV5-1 and TRBJ2-7; D is perhaps TRBD1 or TRBD2 (5 bases each). CDR1 and CDR2 from the germline V gene are SGHRS and YFSETQ. V shed 1 base and J shed 3 bases, with 11 bases lying between them. The CDR3 extends over 14 amino acids. In nucleotides, the CDR3 is TGCGCCAGCAGCTTGTATTCGGGACGCTACGAGCAGTACTTC. Translation gives CASSLYSGRYEQYF.

This clone appeared a few times. V gene TRBV20-1 combines with J gene TRBJ2-7, with D perhaps matching TRBD2 (6 bases). Germline-derived CDR1 and CDR2 are DFQATT and SNEGSKA (reference sequence). Trimming removed 5 bases at V and 3 bases at J, with 20 bases between. The CDR3 spans 15 residues. CDR3 amino acids: CSAPRAGRDNYEQYF. In nucleotides, the CDR3 is TGCAGTGCTCCACGCGCGGGGCGAGACAACTACGAGCAGTACTTC.

The chain is built from TRBV28 and TRBJ1-3; 12 bases are shared with TRBD1. The ends lost 4 bases at V and 7 bases at J; junction bases unmatched: 8. The CDR3 contains 16 residues. Per germline, CDR1 MDHEN and CDR2 SYDVKM. The CDR3: CASSYSPGQGANTIYF. For the CDR3, the DNA is TGTGCCAGCAGTTACTCCCCGGGACAGGGGGCGAACACCATATATTTT. The whole variable domain, filled in from reference TRBV28 and TRBJ1-3, reads DVKVTQSSRYLVKRTGEKVFLECVQDMDHENMFWYRQDPGLGLRLIYFSYDVKMKEKGDIPEGYSVSREKKERFSLILESASTNQTSMYLCASSYSPGQGANTIYFGEGSWLTVV.

The rearrangement links TRBV18 to TRBJ2-7; TRBD1 is a possible D gene (5 bases). The CDR3 loop spans 13 amino acids. V shed 4 bases and J shed 4 bases, with 11 bases lying between them. The germline V gene has CDR1 KGHSH and CDR2 LQKENI. CDR3 DNA: TGTGCCAGCTCACTCCAGGGCGAATACGAGCAGTACTTC. This encodes CASSLQGEYEQYF.

The CDR3 loop is CASSENLGWGTSGRSNTGELFF. The CDR3 coding sequence is TGTGCCAGCAGCGAAAATCTGGGGTGGGGGACTAGCGGGCGGTCGAACACCGGGGAGCTGTTTTTT. The chain joins TRBV7-6 to TRBJ2-2; 12 bases are a match to TRBD2. The CDR3 is 22 residues long. Per the germline V gene, CDR1 is SGHVS and CDR2 is FNYEAQ. The V gene end was trimmed by 5 bases and the J gene end by 0 bases; junction bases not matched to a gene: 19. Full variable domain (rest looked up from reference TRBV7-6 and TRBJ2-2): GAGVSQSPRYKVTKRGQDVALRCDPISGHVSLYWYRQALGQGPEFLTYFNYEAQQDKSGLPNDRFSAERPEGSISTLTIQRTEQRDSAMYRCASSENLGWGTSGRSNTGELFFGEGSRLTVL.

The CDR3 nucleotides are TGCGCCAGCAGCGCTACAGGGGGCGAGGACACCGGGGAGCTGTTTTTT. Translating gives CASSATGGEDTGELFF. The chain uses TRBV5-1 and TRBJ2-2, with 9 positions matching TRBD1. Germline V gene sequence: CDR1 SGHRS, CDR2 YFSETQ. The V segment lost 4 bases and the J segment 3 bases; nucleotides outside the gene matches: 7. This CDR3 has 16 amino acids.

With respect to this clone: A junction boundary mismatches the germline segment, possibly from a read error. The chain recombines TRBV7-7 with TRBJ2-5, with D perhaps TRBD1 (6 bases). The length of the CDR3 is 15 residues. Germline values: CDR1 SSHAT, CDR2 FNYEAQ (reference sequence). The CDR3 loop reads CASSLAPQGQETQYF. CDR3 nucleotides: TGTGCTAGCAGCTTAGCCCCACAGGGTCAAGAGACCCAGTACTTC.

The chain uses TRBV5-6 and TRBJ1-6; D call uncertain. The V end was cut by 4 bases, the J end by 0 bases, with 8 bases between. The CDR3 contains 15 residues. CDR1 is SGHDT and CDR2 is YYEEEE in the germline V gene. CDR3 nucleotides: TGTGCCAGCAGCACGAGAAGCTCCTATAATTCACCCCTCCACTTT. It translates to CASSTRSSYNSPLHF.

This clone was counted only a few times. V usage is TRBV12-3 or TRBV12-4 and J usage is TRBJ2-6; no clear D gene. V shed 4 bases and J shed 1 base, with 5 bases lying between them. CDR3 length: 14 residues. This CDR3 reads CASSYISGANVLTF. In DNA, the CDR3 is TGTGCCAGCAGTTACATTTCTGGGGCCAACGTCCTGACTTTC.

The chain uses TRBV9 and TRBJ2-1; 13 nucleotides line up with TRBD2. With V trimmed by 2 bases and J by 0 bases, 8 bases remained unmatched. This CDR3 is 19 amino acids long. Germline V lookup: CDR1 SGDLS, CDR2 YYNGEE. CDR3 region: CASSVSGTSGTSSYNEQFF. The CDR3 DNA reads as TGTGCCAGCAGCGTCTCCGGGACTAGCGGGACGAGCTCCTACAATGAGCAGTTCTTC. The entire variable domain, with the rest obtained from reference TRBV9 and TRBJ2-1, is as follows: DSGVTQTPKHLITATGQRVTLRCSPRSGDLSVYWYQQSLDQGLQFLIQYYNGEERAKGNILERFSAQQFPDLHSELNLSSLELGDSALYFCASSVSGTSGTSSYNEQFFGPGTRLTVL.

This clone was recorded a few times. This rearrangement joins TRBV20-1 to TRBJ2-3; D possibly corresponds to TRBD2 (5 bases). Germline CDR1 is DFQATT and CDR2 is SNEGSKA (reference sequence). V was clipped by 0 bases and J by 2 bases, with 15 bases between them. The CDR3 contains 16 residues. CDR3 loop: CSARDLSSQNTDTQYF. The CDR3 DNA reads as TGCAGTGCTAGAGATTTGTCTAGCCAGAACACAGATACGCAGTATTTT.

This clone was seen a few times. V and J are TRBV12-3 or TRBV12-4 and TRBJ1-2; D unclear. V dropped 5 bases and J dropped 2 bases, with 12 bases sitting between them. This CDR3 is 14 amino acids long. In DNA form, the CDR3 reads TGTGCCAGCAGTCCGACCTCAAGGAACTATGGCTACACCTTC. Its protein is CASSPTSRNYGYTF.

V gene TRBV28 combines with J gene TRBJ2-5; D assignment may be TRBD1 or TRBD2 (5 bases each). V lost 3 bases and J lost 4, with 18 bases in between. The germline V gene has CDR1 MDHEN and CDR2 SYDVKM. The CDR3 is made up of 16 amino acids. CDR3 region: CASSFKLAARGETQYF. The CDR3 nucleotides read TGTGCCAGCAGTTTTAAGTTGGCGGCGAGGGGAGAGACCCAGTACTTC.